A single sample is the source of the 21 T cell receptor beta chains below, sequenced in a study of blood T cell repertoires in COVID-19. Assay: immunoSEQ multiplex PCR; the TCRdb copy retains only in-frame clones and omits some. The sample contains fewer than 300,000 clones, about 83% of which appear only once. Sequenced material: peripheral blood. These receptors were obtained from an elderly man with acute or convalescent COVID-19.

The chain combines TRBV10-1 with TRBJ1-2; possible D gene TRBD1, 6 bases. The germline gives CDR1 WNHNN, CDR2 SYGVQD (reference sequence). The CDR3 sequence is 15 residues long. Deletions cut 0 bases from V and 7 bases from J, with 15 bases between. The CDR3 protein is CASSESSGGQGGYTF. For the CDR3, the DNA is TGCGCCAGCAGTGAGTCGTCGGGGGGGCAGGGTGGCTACACCTTC.

The gene calls are TRBV6-5 and TRBJ2-1, with TRBD1 matching over 10 bases. Germline trimming cut 5 bases from V and 6 bases from J; bases unmatched to any gene: 4. The CDR3 is 14 residues long. Germline assignment: CDR1 MNHEY and CDR2 SVGAGI. CDR3 protein: CASSRTGGPNEQFF. The CDR3 coding sequence is TGTGCCAGCAGTAGGACAGGGGGACCCAATGAGCAGTTCTTC.

The chain uses TRBV10-3 and TRBJ2-1; TRBD2 matches 9 bases. The germline V gene has CDR1 ENHRY and CDR2 SYGVKD. J lost 7 bases, V lost 3 bases, and 16 bases had no gene match. The CDR3 covers 18 residues. The CDR3 protein is CAISETLSAGGTRNEQFF. The CDR3 DNA reads TGTGCCATCAGTGAAACTCTCTCGGCGGGAGGGACACGTAATGAGCAGTTCTTC.

The chain is built from TRBV7-9 and TRBJ2-7; the match to TRBD2 covers 9 bases. Germline lookup yields CDR1 SEHNR and CDR2 FQNEAQ (reference sequence). This CDR3 spans 16 amino acids. Trimming removed 5 bases from V and 0 bases from J; junction bases left unmatched: 8. The CDR3 loop is CASSPSGARLSYEQYF. CDR3 DNA sequence: TGTGCCAGCAGCCCTAGCGGGGCCCGACTCTCCTACGAGCAGTACTTC.

The chain employs TRBV11-2 and TRBJ2-7; 7 bases are a match to TRBD2. V gave up 4 bases and J gave up 3 bases; unmatched junction bases: 6. CDR3 length: 14 amino acids. Germline V CDR1 and CDR2: SGHAT, FQNNGV. The CDR3 is CASSSWGGFYEQYF. CDR3 coding DNA: TGTGCCAGCAGCTCGTGGGGGGGGTTCTACGAGCAGTACTTC.

The rearrangement joins TRBV7-2 to TRBJ1-3; 7 bases map to TRBD1. The CDR3 totals 16 residues. CDR1 is SGHTA and CDR2 is FQGNSA in the germline V gene. V shed 1 base, J shed 1 base, and the junction held 4 bases outside the gene matches. This chain's CDR3 is CASSLVGQLSGNTIYF. The CDR3 DNA follows: TGTGCCAGCAGCTTAGTGGGACAGCTTTCTGGAAACACCATATATTTT. The full variable domain, completed using reference TRBV7-2 and TRBJ1-3, is GAGVSQSPSNKVTEKGKDVELRCDPISGHTALYWYRQSLGQGLEFLIYFQGNSAPDKSGLPSDRFSAERTGGSVSTLTIQRTQQEDSAVYLCASSLVGQLSGNTIYFGEGSWLTVV.

V is TRBV30 and J is TRBJ1-4, with D possibly TRBD1 on 6 matching bases. CDR3 size: 13 residues. The V and J ends lost 5 bases and 3 bases respectively, with 10 bases between them. The germline V gene encodes CDR1 GTSNPN and CDR2 SVGIG (reference sequence). CDR3 in DNA: TGTGCCTGGGCAGGACAGCCTAATGAAAAACTGTTTTTT. Encoded protein: CAWAGQPNEKLFF.

The chain carries TRBV24-1 and TRBJ2-1; 10 bases are a match to TRBD1. The V gene end was trimmed by 2 bases and the J gene end by 8 bases; junction bases not matched to a gene: 8. Germline V lookup: CDR1 KGHDR, CDR2 SFDVKD. The CDR3 runs 16 residues. This CDR3 reads CATSDSGQGKGDEQFF. In DNA, the CDR3 is TGTGCCACCAGTGATTCGGGACAGGGGAAGGGGGATGAGCAGTTCTTC.

The chain employs TRBV19 and TRBJ2-2; TRBD2 aligns across 16 bases. The CDR3 extends over 19 amino acids. Germline CDR1 LNHDA, CDR2 SQIVND (reference sequence). V shed 9 bases and J 4 bases; nucleotides not matched to a gene: 14. As DNA, the CDR3 is TGTGCCAGCACAGGGGCTGCTGGGACTAGCGGGAGGGCCACCGGGGAGCTGTTTTTT. Residues: CASTGAAGTSGRATGELFF.

The rearrangement uses TRBV7-2 and TRBJ2-7; tentative D call: TRBD2 (6 bases). CDR1 and CDR2 from the germline V gene are SGHTA and FQGNSA. The ends were cut back, 5 bases at V and 4 bases at J, with 15 bases in the middle. The CDR3 runs to 14 residues. CDR3 sequence reads: CASSPGTGSYEQYF. The CDR3 bases are TGTGCCAGCAGCCCTGGGACTGGTTCGTACGAGCAGTACTTC. The variable domain in full, with the rest retrieved from reference TRBV7-2 and TRBJ2-7, is GAGVSQSPSNKVTEKGKDVELRCDPISGHTALYWYRQSLGQGLEFLIYFQGNSAPDKSGLPSDRFSAERTGGSVSTLTIQRTQQEDSAVYLCASSPGTGSYEQYFGPGTRLTVT.

The chain uses TRBV3-1 (or the pseudogene TRBV3-2) and TRBJ1-1; D is undetermined. The germline V gene encodes CDR1 LGHDT and CDR2 YNNKEL (reference sequence). The CDR3 is 15 residues long. V lost 0 bases to trimming and J lost 5 bases, with 13 bases between them. CDR3 loop: CASSQESVGRTEAFF. The CDR3 bases are TGTGCCAGCAGCCAAGAATCGGTCGGCAGGACTGAAGCTTTCTTT.

In this sample, this clone turned up once. The J gene is TRBJ2-2, the V gene TRBV28; TRBD1 aligns across 7 bases. The V gene end was trimmed by 3 bases and the J gene end by 4 bases; junction bases not matched to a gene: 14. Germline V CDR1 and CDR2: MDHEN, SYDVKM. This CDR3 is built from 18 residues. Written as DNA, the CDR3 is TGTGCCAGCAGTTTGCCTACAGGGGTGCAGATTGGCACCGGGGAGCTGTTTTTT. Its protein is CASSLPTGVQIGTGELFF.

The gene calls are TRBV18 and TRBJ2-5; 11 bases line up with TRBD2. The V segment lost 1 base and the J segment 1 base; nucleotides outside the gene matches: 8. CDR1 is KGHSH and CDR2 is LQKENI in the germline V gene. This CDR3 is 18 amino acids long. The CDR3, as DNA: TGTGCCAGCTCACCACAGGCCGGGACTAGCGGTATCCAAGAGACCCAGTACTTC. Translated, it gives CASSPQAGTSGIQETQYF.

This sequence joins TRBV7-2 and TRBJ1-4; TRBD1 is a possible D gene (6 bases). Germline CDR1 reads SGHTA; CDR2 reads FQGNSA. The CDR3 has 15 residues. V lost 5 bases and J lost 11, with 21 bases in between. The CDR3 DNA follows: TGTGCCAGCAGCCTCTCCGGGGGGGGCCTTGAGAAACTGTTTTTT. Amino acids: CASSLSGGGLEKLFF.

The chain recombines TRBV6-5 with TRBJ1-1, with no clear D. The V gene's germline CDR1 is MNHEY and CDR2 SVGAGI. This CDR3 region has 13 residues. The V gene lost 0 bases and the J gene lost 5 bases, with 7 bases spanning the gap. Here the CDR3 DNA reads TGTGCCAGCAGTTACTCAGAGAGGACTGAAGCTTTCTTT. Its protein product is CASSYSERTEAFF.

The V call is TRBV5-1, the J call TRBJ1-1, with 7 bases fitting TRBD1. Germline values: CDR1 SGHRS, CDR2 YFSETQ. With 4 bases clipped from V and 5 bases from J, the junction kept 5 bases outside the gene matches. The CDR3 has 13 amino acids. The CDR3 region has the DNA TGCGCCAGCAGCCACAGGGGAATAACTGAAGCTTTCTTT. Translating it yields CASSHRGITEAFF.

The chain has TRBV28 and TRBJ2-7, with a possible D match to TRBD2 (5 bases). The CDR3 is made up of 11 amino acids. Trimming shortened V by 5 bases and J by 8 bases, and 10 bases separated the two germline ends. Germline lookup yields CDR1 MDHEN and CDR2 SYDVKM. CDR3 in amino acids: CASSTRVKQYF. In DNA form, the CDR3 reads TGTGCCAGCAGTACGAGGGTAAAGCAGTACTTC. The full variable domain, its missing parts supplied by reference TRBV28 and TRBJ2-7, is DVKVTQSSRYLVKRTGEKVFLECVQDMDHENMFWYRQDPGLGLRLIYFSYDVKMKEKGDIPEGYSVSREKKERFSLILESASTNQTSMYLCASSTRVKQYFGPGTRLTVT.

This chain links TRBV20-1 with TRBJ1-2, with TRBD1 as a possible D gene (6 bases). The V end lost 3 bases, the J end lost 0 bases, and 11 bases lay between the germline ends. Germline assignment: CDR1 DFQATT and CDR2 SNEGSKA (reference sequence). This CDR3 comprises 14 residues. The CDR3 DNA reads as TGCAGTGCTAGTGCGGGACAACCTAACTATGGCTACACCTTC. As protein: CSASAGQPNYGYTF.

CDR3 loop: CASSSRGETQYF. CDR3 nucleotides: TGTGCCAGCTCCTCCCGGGGGGAAACGCAGTATTTT. The chain employs TRBV7-8 and TRBJ2-3, with 7 positions matching TRBD2. The CDR3 extends over 12 amino acids. CDR1 and CDR2 (germline): SGHVS, FQNEAQ. After removal of 8 bases from V and 9 bases from J, the junction contained 8 bases not matched to a gene.

The count of this clone is one. The V call is TRBV5-8, the J call TRBJ2-3, with a tentative D call TRBD1 (5 bases). This CDR3 has 17 amino acids. Trimming stripped 8 bases from V and 0 bases from J, with 22 bases between. Germline CDR1 and CDR2: SGHTS and YDEGEE. This chain's CDR3 is CASPSWPTATSTDTQYF. CDR3 sequence (DNA): TGTGCCAGTCCGTCGTGGCCGACAGCGACTAGCACAGATACGCAGTATTTT.

The rearrangement joins TRBV28 to TRBJ1-6, with 9 bases identical to TRBD1. Germline loops: CDR1 MDHEN, CDR2 SYDVKM. This CDR3 is built from 13 residues. V was pared by 7 bases and J by 11 bases, with 6 bases of the junction left unmatched. The CDR3 sequence: CASKRDRVAPLHF. CDR3 bases: TGTGCCAGCAAACGGGACAGGGTTGCACCCCTCCACTTT.